The next 17 T cell receptor beta chains were all read from a single sample in a study of CD8+ T cells in alopecia areata. Extraction and reverse transcription of RNA yielded cDNA as the sequencing template. Profiling relied on immunoSEQ multiplex PCR, and the TCRdb table lists in-frame clones only, not all of them. The data hold approximately 210,000 clones, with around 65% observed a single time. As for treatment: oral pan-JAK inhibitor, 5-10 mg twice daily. The material sequenced was CD4+ T cells sorted from blood, taken between weeks 43 and 45, from a patient treated with tofacitinib. The origin of the receptors is a human donor with alopecia areata.

V gene TRBV30 combines with J gene TRBJ1-5, with 7 bases matching TRBD1. There are 14 residues in the CDR3. V lost 3 bases, J lost 4 bases, and 6 bases stayed unmatched. The germline CDR1 and CDR2 sequences are GTSNPN and SVGIG (reference sequence). For the CDR3, the DNA is TGTGCCTGGAGCAAAAGACAGGGAAATCAGCCCCAGCATTTT. It specifies CAWSKRQGNQPQHF.

The chain joins TRBV30 to TRBJ1-2, with 7 nucleotides matching TRBD1. Per germline, CDR1 GTSNPN and CDR2 SVGIG (reference sequence). V lost 5 bases, J lost 8 bases, and 14 bases stayed unmatched. The CDR3 spans 14 residues. CDR3 sequence (DNA): TGTGCCTGGGGGTCAACAGGGGTCGCGGGAGGCTACACCTTC. As protein: CAWGSTGVAGGYTF. Full variable domain (missing parts from reference TRBV30 and TRBJ1-2): SQTIHQWPATLVQPVGSPLSLECTVEGTSNPNLYWYRQAAGRGLQLLFYSVGIGQISSEVPQNLSASRPQDRQFILSSKKLLLSDSGFYLCAWGSTGVAGGYTFGSGTRLTVV.

The V call is TRBV2, the J call TRBJ2-4; the match to TRBD2 covers 7 bases. V trimming: 3 bases; J trimming: 11 bases; junction bases outside the gene matches: 4. The CDR3 runs to 12 residues. Germline loops: CDR1 SNHLY, CDR2 FYNNEI. CDR3 residues: CASSDRLALQYF. DNA for the CDR3: TGTGCCAGCAGTGATCGACTAGCTCTTCAGTACTTC.

DNA of the CDR3: TGTGCCAGCAGCGTAGGAATTAGCACAGATACGCAGTATTTT. It yields the protein CASSVGISTDTQYF. The chain carries TRBV9 and TRBJ2-3; D not certain. Trimming removed 0 bases at V and 0 bases at J, with 5 bases between. The CDR3 contains 14 residues. Germline V CDR1 and CDR2: SGDLS, YYNGEE. Looking up the rest from reference TRBV9 and TRBJ2-3 gives the full variable domain: DSGVTQTPKHLITATGQRVTLRCSPRSGDLSVYWYQQSLDQGLQFLIQYYNGEERAKGNILERFSAQQFPDLHSELNLSSLELGDSALYFCASSVGISTDTQYFGPGTRLTVL.

This chain connects TRBV4-3 to TRBJ2-7, with TRBD2 identical over 7 bases. V shed 1 base and J 2 bases; nucleotides not matched to a gene: 8. This CDR3 has 16 amino acids. Per the germline V gene, CDR1 is LGHNA and CDR2 is YSLEER. In DNA form, the CDR3 reads TGCGCCAGCAGCCAAGGACCGGGACTATTGCCCTACGAGCAGTACTTC. Translating gives CASSQGPGLLPYEQYF.

CDR3 sequence (DNA): TGTGCCAGCAGCCCCGGGACTGGCAGGTTCGAGCAGTACTTC. This codes for CASSPGTGRFEQYF. The chain links TRBV9 to TRBJ2-7; the D gene is possibly TRBD2 (6 bases). V shed 4 bases and J shed 6 bases, with 17 bases lying between them. CDR3 length equals 14 residues. Per germline, CDR1 SGDLS and CDR2 YYNGEE.

The V gene is TRBV5-1, the J gene TRBJ2-3; 8 bases match TRBD2. The V segment lost 4 bases and the J segment 5 bases; nucleotides outside the gene matches: 9. The CDR3 has 15 residues. The germline gives CDR1 SGHRS, CDR2 YFSETQ. The CDR3 loop is CASSVRRGAGDTQYF. In DNA form, the CDR3 reads TGCGCCAGCAGCGTACGGCGGGGGGCAGGAGATACGCAGTATTTT.

The V gene is TRBV2, the J gene TRBJ2-5, with D perhaps assigned TRBD1 or TRBD2 (5 bases each). Germline V CDR1 and CDR2: SNHLY, FYNNEI. CDR3 size: 13 residues. V lost 10 bases, J lost 1 base, and 13 bases lay in between. In DNA, the CDR3 is TGTGCCACCTTTGGGGCGGGCCAAGAGACCCAGTACTTC. Its translation: CATFGAGQETQYF.

The CDR3 nucleotides read TGTGCCATCTTGATTAGTGGGGCCAACGTCCTGACTTTC. Protein sequence: CAILISGANVLTF. The rearrangement joins TRBV10-3 to TRBJ2-6; D gene ambiguous. This CDR3 is built from 13 residues. Per the germline V gene, CDR1 is ENHRY and CDR2 is SYGVKD. With 8 bases removed from V and 3 bases from J, the gap between germline ends came to 8 bases.

This clone has a handful of counts. This chain links TRBV27 with TRBJ1-5; D remains ambiguous. V was shortened by 7 bases and J by 4 bases, with 23 bases between the two germline ends. The CDR3 sequence is 17 residues long. Per germline, CDR1 MNHEY and CDR2 SMNVEV (reference sequence). CDR3 DNA: TGTGCCAGCACCAGTTTTCCCAGACCGGCCCAAAATCAGCCCCAGCATTTT. Its protein product is CASTSFPRPAQNQPQHF.

The chain is built from TRBV5-1 and TRBJ2-5, with unresolved D. Per the germline V gene, CDR1 is SGHRS and CDR2 is YFSETQ. Trimming pared 2 bases from V and 2 bases from J, leaving 13 bases between. The CDR3 consists of 15 residues. CDR3 residues: CASSLISSEQETQYF. CDR3 sequence (DNA): TGCGCCAGCAGCTTAATTAGCAGCGAACAAGAGACCCAGTACTTC.

This clone was recorded a few times. The chain joins TRBV2 to TRBJ1-3, with TRBD1 matching 8 bases. Unmatched junction bases numbered 8, after V lost 7 bases and J lost 0 bases. Germline CDR1 SNHLY, CDR2 FYNNEI. The CDR3 runs to 16 residues. This CDR3 is CASTLQGAISGNTIYF. CDR3 DNA: TGTGCCAGCACCCTTCAGGGGGCAATCTCTGGAAACACCATATATTTT.

The chain recombines TRBV4-1 with TRBJ1-2; possible D gene TRBD1, 5 bases. CDR3 length: 14 amino acids. With 0 bases removed from V and 5 bases from J, the gap between germline ends came to 10 bases. Per germline, CDR1 MGHRA and CDR2 YSYEKL. CDR3 region: CASSQDQGWYGYTF. CDR3 in DNA: TGCGCCAGCAGCCAAGATCAGGGATGGTATGGCTACACCTTC.

The chain links TRBV7-9 to TRBJ2-3; D is perhaps TRBD1 (7 bases). Germline CDR1 is SEHNR and CDR2 is FQNEAQ (reference sequence). The CDR3 covers 16 residues. The V end lost 5 bases, the J end lost 2 bases, and 17 bases lay between the germline ends. CDR3 DNA: TGTGCCAGCAGCCCACGACAGGGAGGTTTCACAGATACGCAGTATTTT. Amino acids: CASSPRQGGFTDTQYF.

This clone was seen only a few times. The same CDR3 also results from other DNA sequences found in this sample. V usage is TRBV2 and J usage is TRBJ1-5, with D uncertain. The CDR3 is 12 amino acids. Germline V lookup: CDR1 SNHLY, CDR2 FYNNEI. V was clipped by 6 bases and J by 1 base, with 4 bases between them. The CDR3 reads CASRDSNQPQHF. CDR3 sequence (DNA): TGTGCCAGCAGGGACAGCAATCAGCCCCAGCATTTT.

This chain connects TRBV5-1 to TRBJ2-3; 8 nucleotides match TRBD2. Germline values: CDR1 SGHRS, CDR2 YFSETQ. V lost 2 bases to trimming and J lost 4 bases; unmatched junction nucleotides: 12. This CDR3 has 17 amino acids. CDR3 sequence: CASSFNLAGGPSDTQYF. The CDR3 region has the DNA TGCGCCAGCAGCTTCAACCTGGCGGGGGGCCCATCAGATACGCAGTATTTT.

This chain uses TRBV30 with TRBJ2-3; 7 bases line up with TRBD1. V lost 3 bases and J lost 4; bases outside the gene matches: 1. CDR1 and CDR2 from the germline V gene are GTSNPN and SVGIG (reference sequence). The length of the CDR3 is 12 residues. The DNA of the CDR3 is TGTGCCTGGAGCAGGGGGTCAGATACGCAGTATTTT. Its protein product is CAWSRGSDTQYF.